Each of the 18 T cell receptor beta chains below was sequenced from the same sample in a study of shared clonotypes between healthy human individuals. The method was immunoSEQ multiplex PCR; TCRdb's version includes in-frame clones alone and lacks a portion of them. The sample comprises approximately 530,000 clones, roughly 95% of which are singletons, and under 0.065% rests with the top ten. What was sequenced was naive CD4+ T cells sorted from blood. Stated subset: CD45RA+ positively selected. These receptor sequences come from a woman aged 30 to 39 in good health.

The rearrangement links TRBV11-2 to TRBJ2-1, with 8 bases matching TRBD2. CDR3 length equals 13 residues. V trimming: 7 bases; J trimming: 7 bases; junction bases outside the gene matches: 6. The germline V gene has CDR1 SGHAT and CDR2 FQNNGV. CDR3: CASKGTSGNEQFF. The CDR3 DNA follows: TGTGCCAGCAAAGGGACTAGTGGGAATGAGCAGTTCTTC.

This chain connects TRBV6-1 to TRBJ1-5; D gene unclear. Germline CDR1 reads MNHNS; CDR2 reads SASEGT. The V end was cut by 2 bases, the J end by 4 bases, with 6 bases between. This CDR3 is built from 13 residues. In nucleotides, the CDR3 is TGTGCCAGCAGTGAATACATTAATCAGCCCCAGCATTTT. This gives the protein CASSEYINQPQHF.

The rearrangement uses TRBV5-1 and TRBJ2-5; D perhaps matches TRBD2 (6 bases). The CDR3 runs to 15 residues. CDR1 is SGHRS and CDR2 is YFSETQ in the germline V gene. The ends were cut back, 2 bases at V and 3 bases at J, with 14 bases in the middle. The CDR3 DNA is TGCGCCAGCAGCTTAGGAGGGAGGAGGGAAGAGACCCAGTACTTC. Residues: CASSLGGRREETQYF.

This rearrangement joins TRBV6-5 to TRBJ1-1, with D tentatively TRBD1 (5 bases). CDR1 and CDR2 (germline): MNHEY, SVGAGI. V was pared by 4 bases and J by 8 bases, with 17 bases between. This CDR3 comprises 14 residues. The CDR3 reads CASSSPAGAGEAFF. The CDR3 DNA reads TGTGCCAGCAGTTCCCCGGCCGGGGCCGGAGAAGCTTTCTTT.

The DNA of the CDR3 is TGTGCCAGCAGCTTAGGGACAGTAATTATGAACACTGAAGCTTTCTTT. Translating gives CASSLGTVIMNTEAFF. The genes are TRBV7-2 and TRBJ1-1, with D possibly matching TRBD1 (6 bases). V lost 1 base, J lost 0 bases, and 12 bases lay in between. The CDR3 runs to 16 residues. From germline, CDR1 is SGHTA and CDR2 FQGNSA.

The table lists this clone with a count of one. The chain employs TRBV6-4 and TRBJ2-2, with 11 bases fitting TRBD2. Germline V gene data show CDR1 as MRHNA and CDR2 as SNTAGT. Unmatched junction bases numbered 2, after V lost 4 bases and J lost 1 base. The CDR3 covers 16 residues. The CDR3 spells CASSGGLAGNTGELFF. The DNA for the CDR3 is TGTGCCAGCAGTGGCGGACTAGCGGGGAACACCGGGGAGCTGTTTTTT.

This chain links TRBV28 with TRBJ1-5; D is possibly TRBD1 (5 bases). V lost 7 bases, J lost 5 bases, and 21 bases lay in between. Germline V lookup: CDR1 MDHEN, CDR2 SYDVKM. CDR3 length: 16 residues. This CDR3 reads CASTRGGRGLHQPQHF. CDR3 coding DNA: TGTGCCAGCACTCGCGGGGGGAGGGGACTCCATCAGCCCCAGCATTTT.

V is TRBV18 and J is TRBJ2-7, with D maybe TRBD2 (6 bases). The CDR3 has 15 residues. The V gene lost 4 bases and the J gene lost 0 bases, with 13 bases spanning the gap. Germline lookup yields CDR1 KGHSH and CDR2 LQKENI. CDR3 DNA: TGTGCCAGCTCACGGGAGGAGCAGAGCTCCTACGAGCAGTACTTC. Residues: CASSREEQSSYEQYF.

This chain uses TRBV28 with TRBJ2-5; D tentatively reads TRBD1 or TRBD2 (5 bases each). The V end was cut by 6 bases, the J end by 6 bases, with 20 bases between. CDR1 is MDHEN and CDR2 is SYDVKM in the germline V gene. CDR3 length equals 15 residues. CDR3 protein: CASSFAGTLTQTQYF. CDR3 bases: TGTGCCAGCAGCTTCGCCGGGACCCTCACACAGACCCAGTACTTC.

The rearrangement links TRBV5-4 to TRBJ2-7; 9 bases are shared with TRBD2. Trimming took 4 bases from V and 3 from J; bases not matched to a gene: 5. Looked up from germline, CDR1 is SGHNT and CDR2 is YYREEE (reference sequence). This CDR3 has 14 amino acids. DNA for the CDR3: TGTGCCAGCAGCCCGGGGACTAGCCACTACGAGCAGTACTTC. Translating it yields CASSPGTSHYEQYF.

The CDR3, as DNA: TGTGCCAGCAGCTTAAGCCAGCCGGAACTTAATTATGGCTACACCTTC. This translates into CASSLSQPELNYGYTF. This chain joins TRBV7-9 and TRBJ1-2; D not resolved. V lost 2 bases, J lost 5 bases, and 18 bases lay in between. Per germline, CDR1 SEHNR and CDR2 FQNEAQ (reference sequence). This CDR3 spans 16 amino acids.

Remarks on this clone: The same CDR3 can be traced to other DNA sequences in this sample. V and J are TRBV5-1 and TRBJ1-3, with no clear D. The V end lost 1 base, the J end lost 0 bases, and 2 bases lay between the germline ends. The germline V gene has CDR1 SGHRS and CDR2 YFSETQ. The CDR3 is made up of 13 amino acids. The CDR3 DNA reads TGCGCCAGCAGCTTGAACTCTGGAAACACCATATATTTT. Its translation is CASSLNSGNTIYF. Based on the CDR3 plus reference TRBV5-1 and TRBJ1-3, the full variable domain is KAGVTQTPRYLIKTRGQQVTLSCSPISGHRSVSWYQQTPGQGLQFLFEYFSETQRNKGNFPGRFSGRQFSNSRSEMNVSTLELGDSALYLCASSLNSGNTIYFGEGSWLTVV.

The chain employs TRBV5-1 and TRBJ2-5; no clear D gene. There are 13 residues in the CDR3. Trimming pared 2 bases from V and 1 base from J, leaving 6 bases between. Looked up from germline, CDR1 is SGHRS and CDR2 is YFSETQ. CDR3 in DNA: TGCGCCAGCAGCTTCCGGTTCCAAGAGACCCAGTACTTC. Translated, it gives CASSFRFQETQYF.

The V and J genes are TRBV5-1 and TRBJ1-5; 9 nucleotides match TRBD1. V lost 3 bases, J lost 8 bases, and 12 bases stayed unmatched. The CDR3 length is 16 residues. Germline V CDR1 and CDR2: SGHRS, YFSETQ. In DNA, the CDR3 is TGCGCCAGCAGCTGGGGGACAGGGCGGGACGGGGAGCCCCAGCATTTT. Protein: CASSWGTGRDGEPQHF.

DNA of the CDR3: TGTGCCTGGAACAGGGGTCCGAACACTGAAGCTTTCTTT. This codes for CAWNRGPNTEAFF. The chain uses TRBV30 and TRBJ1-1; 7 nucleotides line up with TRBD1. V trimming: 4 bases; J trimming: 1 base; junction bases outside the gene matches: 3. Per the germline V gene, CDR1 is GTSNPN and CDR2 is SVGIG (reference sequence). The CDR3 has 13 amino acids. The variable domain in full, with the rest retrieved from reference TRBV30 and TRBJ1-1, is SQTIHQWPATLVQPVGSPLSLECTVEGTSNPNLYWYRQAAGRGLQLLFYSVGIGQISSEVPQNLSASRPQDRQFILSSKKLLLSDSGFYLCAWNRGPNTEAFFGQGTRLTVV.

The chain joins TRBV7-3 to TRBJ2-5; no definite D call. Germline V CDR1 and CDR2: SGHTA, FQGTGA. The V and J ends lost 7 bases and 1 base respectively, with 10 bases between them. This CDR3 has 13 residues. The CDR3 region has the DNA TGTGCCAGCACCGTTAGGCCCCAAGAGACCCAGTACTTC. Amino acid sequence: CASTVRPQETQYF.

The chain recombines TRBV20-1 with TRBJ2-3; TRBD2 matches 7 bases. CDR1 is DFQATT, CDR2 SNEGSKA, per germline (reference sequence). Trimming removed 5 bases from V and 8 bases from J; junction bases left unmatched: 1. CDR3 size: 10 residues. The CDR3 region has the DNA TGCAGTGCTCCTAGCGGTACGCAGTATTTT. This gives the protein CSAPSGTQYF.

The genes are TRBV6-5 and TRBJ2-1; 8 bases map to TRBD2. CDR3 size: 15 residues. Germline values: CDR1 MNHEY, CDR2 SVGAGI. The trim removed 5 bases at V and 3 bases at J, leaving 6 bases unmatched. CDR3 nucleotide sequence: TGTGCCAGCAGTAACCTAGCGGGTCACTACAATGAGCAGTTCTTC. As protein: CASSNLAGHYNEQFF.